Below, 24 T cell receptor beta chains from the same sample are listed, as sequenced in a study of blood T cell repertoires in COVID-19. Clones were read by immunoSEQ multiplex PCR, and TCRdb kept only the in-frame ones, dropping some. The sample consists of around 180,000 clones, approximately 85% of them appearing once. Sequencing was performed on peripheral blood. All receptors come from a man in his 60s with acute or convalescent COVID-19.

The gene calls are TRBV5-4 and TRBJ2-7, with D possibly being TRBD1 (7 bases). The germline V and J ends were trimmed by 6 bases and 3 bases, with 16 bases remaining between them. The V gene's germline CDR1 is SGHNT and CDR2 YYREEE (reference sequence). The CDR3 has 14 amino acids. CDR3 bases: TGTGCCAGCACCTCTAACAGGGGAGGCTACGAGCAGTACTTC. It encodes CASTSNRGGYEQYF.

The chain employs TRBV24-1 and TRBJ2-5; tentative D call: TRBD2 (7 bases). V lost 9 bases and J 7 bases, leaving 17 bases between the germline ends. The CDR3 extends over 13 amino acids. CDR1 KGHDR and CDR2 SFDVKD come from the germline V gene. The CDR3 sequence: CATSPGGAGTQYF. CDR3 bases: TGTGCCACCTCGCCGGGGGGCGCGGGGACCCAGTACTTC.

This clone was observed a single time. V usage is TRBV2 and J usage is TRBJ1-4; a weak D match, TRBD1 (5 bases). Trimming shortened V by 2 bases and J by 6 bases, and 10 bases separated the two germline ends. This CDR3 is built from 14 residues. Per the germline V gene, CDR1 is SNHLY and CDR2 is FYNNEI. The CDR3 coding sequence is TGTGCCAGCAGTGAACGATTCAGGGATGAAAAACTGTTTTTT. Protein product: CASSERFRDEKLFF.

V gene TRBV19 combines with J gene TRBJ1-5; a possible D gene is TRBD1 (5 bases). The CDR3 has 16 amino acids. Germline loops: CDR1 LNHDA, CDR2 SQIVND (reference sequence). Trimming pared 1 base from V and 1 base from J, leaving 11 bases between. The CDR3, as DNA: TGTGCCAGTAGTATAGCCGCGGGGCGAAGCAATCAGCCCCAGCATTTT. It codes for CASSIAAGRSNQPQHF. Using reference TRBV19 and TRBJ1-5 for the parts outside the CDR3, the full variable domain is DGGITQSPKYLFRKEGQNVTLSCEQNLNHDAMYWYRQDPGQGLRLIYYSQIVNDFQKGDIAEGYSVSREKKESFPLTVTSAQKNPTAFYLCASSIAAGRSNQPQHFGDGTRLSIL.

The chain combines TRBV27 with TRBJ1-5, with 7 nucleotides matching TRBD1. In germline, CDR1 is MNHEY, CDR2 SMNVEV (reference sequence). The CDR3 covers 15 residues. Trimming removed 1 base from V and 3 bases from J; junction bases left unmatched: 3. CDR3 bases: TGTGCCAGCAGTTTATATACAGGGGACAATCAGCCCCAGCATTTT. It codes for CASSLYTGDNQPQHF.

The J gene is TRBJ2-7, the V gene TRBV27; unclear D gene. The CDR3 runs 14 residues. Germline V gene lookup returns CDR1 MNHEY and CDR2 SMNVEV (reference sequence). Trimming took off 7 bases at V and 3 bases at J, with 16 bases between the two ends. In DNA, the CDR3 is TGTGCCAGCACGGGTTTGAAGCGAGTCTACGAGCAGTACTTC. Residues: CASTGLKRVYEQYF.

V usage is TRBV13 and J usage is TRBJ2-2, with 7 bases identical to TRBD2. There are 15 residues in the CDR3. The germline CDR1 and CDR2 sequences are PRHDT and FYEKMQ (reference sequence). Germline trimming cut 5 bases from V and 2 bases from J; bases unmatched to any gene: 5. CDR3 sequence reads: CASSPSGTNTGELFF. CDR3 nucleotide sequence: TGTGCCAGCAGCCCTAGCGGAACAAACACCGGGGAGCTGTTTTTT.

The J gene is TRBJ2-2, the V gene TRBV4-2; TRBD2 aligns across 9 bases. V lost 0 bases and J lost 10; bases outside the gene matches: 6. Germline loops: CDR1 LGHNA, CDR2 YNFKEQ. The CDR3 has 15 amino acids. CDR3: CASSQEVSSGMELFF. CDR3 in DNA: TGTGCCAGCAGCCAAGAGGTCTCTAGCGGGATGGAGCTGTTTTTT.

Many counts were recorded for this clone. The identical CDR3 is also encoded by other nucleotide sequences in the sample. The chain is built from TRBV6-5 and TRBJ2-1, with 11 bases lining up with TRBD2. V lost 6 bases to trimming and J lost 4 bases; unmatched junction nucleotides: 2. Germline CDR1 MNHEY, CDR2 SVGAGI. The CDR3 consists of 14 residues. CDR3 residues: CASSRTSGYNEQFF. The DNA for the CDR3 is TGTGCCAGCAGCCGGACTAGCGGGTACAATGAGCAGTTCTTC.

This rearrangement joins TRBV24-1 to TRBJ2-7, with D possibly TRBD1 on 5 matching bases. The CDR3 totals 14 residues. CDR1 KGHDR and CDR2 SFDVKD come from the germline V gene. Trimming shortened V by 5 bases and J by 7 bases, and 17 bases separated the two germline ends. CDR3 sequence (DNA): TGTGCCACCAGTGTGCGGACATCCCTGGGTGAGCAGTACTTC. Amino acids: CATSVRTSLGEQYF.

This clone was seen a few times. V usage is TRBV5-4 and J usage is TRBJ2-2, with 8 bases fitting TRBD2. V was pared by 4 bases and J by 5 bases, with 4 bases of the junction left unmatched. The CDR3 totals 14 residues. CDR1 is SGHNT and CDR2 is YYREEE in the germline V gene (reference sequence). The CDR3, as DNA: TGTGCCAGCAGCCGTAGCGGGATGACCGGGGAGCTGTTTTTT. This encodes CASSRSGMTGELFF.

The chain uses TRBV7-9 and TRBJ2-2; the D gene is possibly TRBD2 (6 bases). Trimming took 4 bases from V and 6 from J, leaving 18 bases between them. The CDR3 has 16 amino acids. Germline lookup yields CDR1 SEHNR and CDR2 FQNEAQ (reference sequence). The CDR3: CASSSKFSGVPGELFF. The CDR3, as DNA: TGTGCCAGCAGCTCCAAGTTCTCGGGGGTGCCCGGGGAGCTGTTTTTT.

This rearrangement joins TRBV5-6 to TRBJ2-1; 8 bases map to TRBD2. J gave up 7 bases and V 4 bases, and 10 bases lay outside the gene matches. This CDR3 comprises 15 residues. CDR1 is SGHDT and CDR2 is YYEEEE in the germline V gene. The chain's CDR3 is CASSAQPGGLNEQFF. The CDR3 coding sequence is TGTGCCAGCAGCGCCCAACCGGGAGGGTTGAATGAGCAGTTCTTC.

This clone was recorded a few times. This chain joins TRBV6-5 and TRBJ2-7; TRBD2 might be the D (6 bases). Germline CDR1 and CDR2: MNHEY and SVGAGI. The CDR3 loop spans 14 amino acids. The ends were cut back, 6 bases at V and 1 base at J, with 13 bases in the middle. The CDR3 reads CASRGGVGSYEQYF. CDR3 nucleotide sequence: TGTGCCAGCAGGGGGGGAGTGGGATCCTACGAGCAGTACTTC.

This clone was counted a few times. The chain has TRBV7-3 and TRBJ2-7; 7 bases fit TRBD2. Germline V gene data show CDR1 as SGHTA and CDR2 as FQGTGA. Trimming at V came to 5 bases and at J to 0 bases, leaving 10 bases not matched to a gene. This CDR3 is 16 amino acids long. This chain's CDR3 is CASSLVASGFSYEQYF. CDR3 coding DNA: TGTGCCAGCAGCCTAGTCGCTAGCGGCTTCTCCTACGAGCAGTACTTC.

The chain carries TRBV10-1 and TRBJ2-1, with TRBD2 matching 14 bases. The junction had 4 bases not matched to a gene; V was cut back by 4 bases and J by 5 bases. Germline V gene lookup returns CDR1 WNHNN and CDR2 SYGVQD (reference sequence). The length of the CDR3 is 16 residues. The CDR3 is CASSAWTSGRNNEQFF. CDR3 nucleotide sequence: TGCGCCAGCAGTGCCTGGACTAGCGGGAGGAACAATGAGCAGTTCTTC.

V usage is TRBV6-5 and J usage is TRBJ2-7; 9 bases fit TRBD1. CDR3 length: 14 residues. Unmatched junction bases numbered 4, after V lost 5 bases and J lost 2 bases. Per the germline V gene, CDR1 is MNHEY and CDR2 is SVGAGI. CDR3 protein: CASSLRQGAYEQYF. In DNA, the CDR3 is TGTGCCAGCAGTCTCCGACAGGGGGCCTACGAGCAGTACTTC.

This clone was detected a few times. The chain carries TRBV14 and TRBJ2-7; the match to TRBD2 covers 12 bases. CDR3 size: 18 residues. V gave up 4 bases and J gave up 3 bases; unmatched junction bases: 13. In germline, CDR1 is SGHDN, CDR2 FVKESK. In DNA form, the CDR3 reads TGTGCCAGCAGCCCTGGCCGGACTAGCGGGACGGGGCTCTACGAGCAGTACTTC. The encoded protein is CASSPGRTSGTGLYEQYF.

CDR3 in DNA: TGTGCCAGCTCACTCATTGGACAGGCGCCAAACTATGGCTACACCTTC. It specifies CASSLIGQAPNYGYTF. The chain carries TRBV18 and TRBJ1-2; 7 nucleotides agree with TRBD1. V was pared by 4 bases and J by 2 bases, with 10 bases of the junction left unmatched. The V gene's germline CDR1 is KGHSH and CDR2 LQKENI. The CDR3 has 16 amino acids.

This sequence joins TRBV6-5 and TRBJ2-5; D unresolved. CDR3 size: 13 residues. Germline V gene lookup returns CDR1 MNHEY and CDR2 SVGAGI. V lost 2 bases, J lost 1 base, and 5 bases lay in between. This CDR3 reads CASSYRVQETQYF. As DNA, the CDR3 is TGTGCCAGCAGTTACCGGGTCCAAGAGACCCAGTACTTC.

Only a few counts were recorded for this clone. The chain carries TRBV7-2 and TRBJ1-4; TRBD1 matches at 10 bases. The length of the CDR3 is 14 residues. The J segment lost 6 bases and the V segment lost 5 bases, leaving 3 bases of the junction unmatched. Per germline, CDR1 SGHTA and CDR2 FQGNSA. As DNA, the CDR3 is TGTGCCAGCAGCCGGGACAGGGGCCATGAAAAACTGTTTTTT. This gives the protein CASSRDRGHEKLFF.

The rearrangement links TRBV27 to TRBJ2-4; TRBD1 is a possible D gene (6 bases). Germline V gene data show CDR1 as MNHEY and CDR2 as SMNVEV (reference sequence). Trimming shortened V by 4 bases and J by 8 bases, and 18 bases separated the two germline ends. This CDR3 has 15 residues. The CDR3 reads CASSSGRGRRDIQYF. As DNA, the CDR3 is TGTGCCAGCAGTTCCGGCAGGGGCCGTAGAGACATTCAGTACTTC.

The chain uses TRBV5-4 and TRBJ2-2; possibly TRBD2 for D (5 bases). V was pared by 4 bases and J by 4 bases, with 14 bases between. The CDR3 totals 15 residues. Per germline, CDR1 SGHNT and CDR2 YYREEE (reference sequence). The CDR3 sequence: CASSTKLGVTGELFF. The CDR3 DNA follows: TGTGCCAGCAGCACCAAACTAGGTGTCACCGGGGAGCTGTTTTTT.

The genes are TRBV21-1 and TRBJ2-5; the D call TRBD2 from the table was never checked on the DNA. TRBV21-1 is annotated as a pseudogene. The CDR3 totals 13 residues. CDR3 protein: CATPGGCEKTQYF. As DNA, the CDR3 is TGTGCCACCCCGGGGGGTTGTGAAAAGACCCAGTACTTC.